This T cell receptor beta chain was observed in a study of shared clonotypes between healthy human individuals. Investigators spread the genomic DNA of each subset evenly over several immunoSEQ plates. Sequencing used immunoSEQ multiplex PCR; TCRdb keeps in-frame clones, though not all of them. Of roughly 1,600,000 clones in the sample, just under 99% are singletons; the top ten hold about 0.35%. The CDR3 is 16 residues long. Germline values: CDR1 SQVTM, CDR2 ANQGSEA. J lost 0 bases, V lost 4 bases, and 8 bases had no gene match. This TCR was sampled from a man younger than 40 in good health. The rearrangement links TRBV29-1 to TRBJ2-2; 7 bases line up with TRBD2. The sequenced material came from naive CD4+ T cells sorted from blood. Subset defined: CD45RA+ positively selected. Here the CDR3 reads CSVVGGGLSNTGELFF. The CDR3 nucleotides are TGCAGCGTTGTGGGGGGAGGGCTATCGAACACCGGGGAGCTGTTTTTT.